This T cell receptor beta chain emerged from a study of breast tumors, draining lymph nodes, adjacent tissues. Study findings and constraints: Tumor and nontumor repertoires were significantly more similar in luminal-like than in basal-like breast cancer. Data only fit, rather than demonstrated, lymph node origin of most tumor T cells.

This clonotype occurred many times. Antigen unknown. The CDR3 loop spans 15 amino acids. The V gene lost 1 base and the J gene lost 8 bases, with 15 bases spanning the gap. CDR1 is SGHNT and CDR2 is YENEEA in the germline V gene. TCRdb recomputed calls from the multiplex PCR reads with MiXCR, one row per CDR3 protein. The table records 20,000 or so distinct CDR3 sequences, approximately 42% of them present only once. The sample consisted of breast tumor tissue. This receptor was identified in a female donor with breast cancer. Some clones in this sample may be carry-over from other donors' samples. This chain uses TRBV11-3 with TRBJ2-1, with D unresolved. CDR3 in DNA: TGTGCCAGCAGCTTAGGACGAAGCAGGACCGATGAGCAGTTCTTC. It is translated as CASSLGRSRTDEQFF.